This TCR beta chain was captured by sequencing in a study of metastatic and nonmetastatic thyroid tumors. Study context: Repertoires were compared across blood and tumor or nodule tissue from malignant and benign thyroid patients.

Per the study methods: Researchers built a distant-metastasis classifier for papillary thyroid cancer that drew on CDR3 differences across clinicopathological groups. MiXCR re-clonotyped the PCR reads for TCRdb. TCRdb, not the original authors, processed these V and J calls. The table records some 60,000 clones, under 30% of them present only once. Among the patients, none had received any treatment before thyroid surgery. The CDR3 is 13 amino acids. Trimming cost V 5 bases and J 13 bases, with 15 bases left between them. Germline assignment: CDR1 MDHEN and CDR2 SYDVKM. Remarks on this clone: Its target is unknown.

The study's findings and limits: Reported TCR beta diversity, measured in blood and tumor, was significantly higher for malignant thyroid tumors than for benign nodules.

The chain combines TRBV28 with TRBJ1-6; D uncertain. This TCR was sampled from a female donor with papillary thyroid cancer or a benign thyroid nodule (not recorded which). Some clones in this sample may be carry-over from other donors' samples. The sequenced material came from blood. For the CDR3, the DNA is TGTGCCAGCAGTCCAAGGGCCGACTCGCCCCTCCACTTT. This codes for CASSPRADSPLHF.